The subject of this entry is one T cell receptor beta chain. The CDR3 contains 14 residues. The germline V gene has CDR1 LGHDT and CDR2 YNNKEL (reference sequence). V lost 6 bases and J 7 bases, leaving 13 bases between the germline ends. This sample was included in a study of T cell responses to AZD1222 COVID-19 vaccine. TCRdb's copy holds only in-frame clones and misses some; the assay was immunoSEQ multiplex PCR. The table has approximately 120,000 clones, over 90% seen once. The J gene is TRBJ1-6, the V gene TRBV3-1 (or the pseudogene TRBV3-2); D not certain. Here the sequenced sample was peripheral blood, taken on day 0 of AZD1222 vaccination. The receptor was isolated from an adult in good health. CDR3 region: CASRPQVGNSPLHF. The CDR3 coding sequence is TGTGCCAGCAGGCCGCAAGTGGGAAATTCACCCCTCCACTTT.